This paragraph reports one T cell receptor beta chain. The sample carries other DNA sequences with the same CDR3. This entry comes from a study of Ad26.COV2.S vaccination and SARS-CoV-2 variants. Indicated treatment: roughly 19 received Ad26.COV2.S at low or high dose, single or two shots; roughly five received placebo; per-sample allocation not given. On day 63 after the first injection, vaccine and placebo recipients gave samples. Profiled with immunoSEQ multiplex PCR; TCRdb holds only in-frame clones, not every one. The table records hundreds of thousands of clones, roughly 87% of them present only once. The material was peripheral blood, obtained in a trial of Ad26.COV2.S vaccine versus placebo. The clonotype comes from a person between 18 and 60 years old who received the Ad26.COV2.S COVID-19 vaccine or a placebo.

Here the CDR3 reads CASSPGTESNYGYTF. The DNA for the CDR3 is TGTGCCAGCTCACCGGGGACAGAGTCTAACTATGGCTACACCTTC. The chain recombines TRBV18 with TRBJ1-2; TRBD1 matches at 7 bases. V trimming: 3 bases; J trimming: 0 bases; junction bases outside the gene matches: 4. CDR1 and CDR2 from the germline V gene are KGHSH and LQKENI. The CDR3 is made up of 15 amino acids.